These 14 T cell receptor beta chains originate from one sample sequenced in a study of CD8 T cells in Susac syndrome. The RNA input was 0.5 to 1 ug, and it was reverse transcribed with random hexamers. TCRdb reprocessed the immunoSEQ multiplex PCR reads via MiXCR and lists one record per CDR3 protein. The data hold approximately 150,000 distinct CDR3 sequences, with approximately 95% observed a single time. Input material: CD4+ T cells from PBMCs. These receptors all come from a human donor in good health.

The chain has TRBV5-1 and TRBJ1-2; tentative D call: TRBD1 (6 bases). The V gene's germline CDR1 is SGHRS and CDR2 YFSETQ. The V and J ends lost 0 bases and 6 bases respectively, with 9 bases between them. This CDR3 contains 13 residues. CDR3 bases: TGCGCCAGCAGCTTGGGGGGGGCGGATGGCTACACCTTC. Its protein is CASSLGGADGYTF.

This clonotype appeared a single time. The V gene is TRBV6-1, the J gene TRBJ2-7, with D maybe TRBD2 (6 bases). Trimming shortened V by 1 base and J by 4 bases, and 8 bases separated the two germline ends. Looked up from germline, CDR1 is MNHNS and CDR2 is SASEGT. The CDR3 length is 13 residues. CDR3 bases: TGTGCCAGCAGTGAAGTCGGGGGATACGAGCAGTACTTC. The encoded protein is CASSEVGGYEQYF.

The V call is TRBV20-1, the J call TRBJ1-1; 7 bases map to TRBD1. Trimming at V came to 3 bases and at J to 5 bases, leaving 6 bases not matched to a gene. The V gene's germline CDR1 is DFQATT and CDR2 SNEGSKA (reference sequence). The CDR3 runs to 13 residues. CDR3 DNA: TGCAGTGCTAGCCGGACAGGTTATACTGAAGCTTTCTTT. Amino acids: CSASRTGYTEAFF.

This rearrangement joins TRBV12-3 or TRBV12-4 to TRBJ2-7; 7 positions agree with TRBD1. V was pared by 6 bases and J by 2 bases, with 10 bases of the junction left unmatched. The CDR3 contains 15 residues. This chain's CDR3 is CASSPDRDRTYEQYF. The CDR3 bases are TGTGCCAGCAGCCCTGACAGGGATAGAACCTACGAGCAGTACTTC.

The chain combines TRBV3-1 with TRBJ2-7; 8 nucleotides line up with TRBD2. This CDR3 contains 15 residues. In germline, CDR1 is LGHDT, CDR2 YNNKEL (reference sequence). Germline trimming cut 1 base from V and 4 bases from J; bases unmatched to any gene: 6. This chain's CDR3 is CASSQVPAGAYEQYF. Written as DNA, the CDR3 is TGTGCCAGCAGCCAAGTTCCAGCGGGAGCGTACGAGCAGTACTTC.

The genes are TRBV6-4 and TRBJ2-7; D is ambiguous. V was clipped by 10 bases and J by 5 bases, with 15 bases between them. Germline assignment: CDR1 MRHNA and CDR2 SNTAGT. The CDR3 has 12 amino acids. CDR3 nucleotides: TGTGCCACCCCACGTCGAACCCACGAGCAGTACTTC. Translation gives CATPRRTHEQYF.

CDR3 in amino acids: CASSYTRQGRGYTF. CDR3 DNA sequence: TGTGCCAGCAGCTATACCCGACAGGGTCGTGGCTACACCTTC. The genes are TRBV7-2 and TRBJ1-2; 7 bases agree with TRBD1. The CDR3 is 14 residues long. Germline V lookup: CDR1 SGHTA, CDR2 FQGNSA. J lost 7 bases, V lost 4 bases, and 9 bases had no gene match.

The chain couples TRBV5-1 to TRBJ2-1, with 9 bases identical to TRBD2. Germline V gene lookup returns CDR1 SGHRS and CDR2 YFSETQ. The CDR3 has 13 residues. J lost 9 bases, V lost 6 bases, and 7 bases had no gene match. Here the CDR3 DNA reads TGCGCCAGCATGCGGCTAGCGGGAAGTGAGCAGTTCTTC. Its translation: CASMRLAGSEQFF.

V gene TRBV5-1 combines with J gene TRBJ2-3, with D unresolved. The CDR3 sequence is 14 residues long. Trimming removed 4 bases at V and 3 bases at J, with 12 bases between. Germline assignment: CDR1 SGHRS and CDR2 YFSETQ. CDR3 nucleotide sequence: TGCGCCAGCAGCCTCTCACCTGGGACAGATACGCAGTATTTT. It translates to CASSLSPGTDTQYF. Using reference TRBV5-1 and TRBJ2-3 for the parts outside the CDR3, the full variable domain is KAGVTQTPRYLIKTRGQQVTLSCSPISGHRSVSWYQQTPGQGLQFLFEYFSETQRNKGNFPGRFSGRQFSNSRSEMNVSTLELGDSALYLCASSLSPGTDTQYFGPGTRLTVL.

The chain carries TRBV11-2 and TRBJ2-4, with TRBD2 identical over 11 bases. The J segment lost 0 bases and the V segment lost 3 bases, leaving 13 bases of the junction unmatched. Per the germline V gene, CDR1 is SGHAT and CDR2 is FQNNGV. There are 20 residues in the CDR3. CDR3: CASSFKTGTSGPLAKNIQYF. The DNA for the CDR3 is TGTGCCAGCAGCTTCAAGACCGGGACTAGCGGACCACTAGCCAAAAACATTCAGTACTTC.

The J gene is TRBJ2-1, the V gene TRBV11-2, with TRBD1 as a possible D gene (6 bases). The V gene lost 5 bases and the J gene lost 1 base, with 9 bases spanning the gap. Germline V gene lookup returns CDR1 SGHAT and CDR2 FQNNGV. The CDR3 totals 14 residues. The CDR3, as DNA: TGTGCCAGCAGCCAGGACAGTTCCTACAATGAGCAGTTCTTC. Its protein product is CASSQDSSYNEQFF. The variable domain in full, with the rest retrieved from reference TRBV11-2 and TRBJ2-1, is EAGVAQSPRYKIIEKRQSVAFWCNPISGHATLYWYQQILGQGPKLLIQFQNNGVVDDSQLPKDRFSAERLKGVDSTLKIQPAKLEDSAVYLCASSQDSSYNEQFFGPGTRLTVL.

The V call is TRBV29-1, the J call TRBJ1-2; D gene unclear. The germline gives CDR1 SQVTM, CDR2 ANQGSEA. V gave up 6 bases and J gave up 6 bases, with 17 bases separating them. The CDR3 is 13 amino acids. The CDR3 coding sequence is TGCAGCGTGGCCAGCAGGTTGGTTCATGGCTACACCTTC. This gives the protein CSVASRLVHGYTF.

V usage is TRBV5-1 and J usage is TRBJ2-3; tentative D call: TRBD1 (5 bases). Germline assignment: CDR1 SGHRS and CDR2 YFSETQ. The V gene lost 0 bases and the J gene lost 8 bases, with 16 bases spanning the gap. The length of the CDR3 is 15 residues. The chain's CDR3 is CASSLETPTAPTQYF. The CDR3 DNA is TGCGCCAGCAGCTTGGAGACCCCGACAGCCCCTACGCAGTATTTT.

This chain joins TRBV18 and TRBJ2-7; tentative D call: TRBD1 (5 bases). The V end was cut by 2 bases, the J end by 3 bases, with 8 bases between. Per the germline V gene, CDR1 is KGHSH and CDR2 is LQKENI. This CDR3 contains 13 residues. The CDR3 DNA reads TGTGCCAGCTCACCAAAGGGGCACTACGAGCAGTACTTC. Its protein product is CASSPKGHYEQYF.